These 4 T cell receptor beta chains originate from one sample sequenced in a study of T cells in Graves' hyperthyroidism and ophthalmopathy. Researchers amplified the TCR beta CDR3 regions from RNA transcripts. Using the HTBI primer set, a first-round RT-PCR was run on the TCR CDR3. TCRdb re-analysed the multiplex PCR reads in MiXCR, keeping a single row per CDR3 protein. Of roughly 400,000 distinct CDR3 sequences detected, about 14% appear once; the ten largest clones hold approximately 29%. Sequencing was performed on blood. The receptors shown here come from a man aged 50 to 59 with Graves' ophthalmopathy.

The chain links TRBV3-1 to TRBJ2-5, with D unclear. The CDR3 runs to 16 residues. Per the germline V gene, CDR1 is LGHDT and CDR2 is YNNKEL (reference sequence). Between the trimmed V and J ends, which lost 2 bases and 7 bases, there was a span of 20 bases. CDR3 region: CASSQKGPAPWGTQYF. CDR3 DNA: TGTGCCAGCAGCCAAAAAGGGCCAGCGCCATGGGGGACCCAGTACTTC.

This clonotype was counted a few times. The chain has TRBV7-2 and TRBJ2-7; 8 nucleotides agree with TRBD2. The V gene's germline CDR1 is SGHTA and CDR2 FQGNSA. CDR3 length: 15 amino acids. V gave up 5 bases and J gave up 0 bases; unmatched junction bases: 6. As DNA, the CDR3 is TGTGCCAGCAGCCGGACTAGCCGCAGCTCCTACGAGCAGTACTTC. Amino acid sequence: CASSRTSRSSYEQYF.

This clonotype was seen repeatedly, ten times or more. V and J are TRBV11-2 and TRBJ2-5; 9 bases fit TRBD1. This CDR3 comprises 15 residues. The trim removed 5 bases at V and 5 bases at J, leaving 9 bases unmatched. Per the germline V gene, CDR1 is SGHAT and CDR2 is FQNNGV. The CDR3 DNA reads as TGTGCCAGCAGCCAAATTACAGGGGGCGCGGAGACCCAGTACTTC. Amino acids: CASSQITGGAETQYF.

Of note for this clonotype: This may be a read error: a much more frequent sequence differs by one nucleotide. The chain is built from TRBV28 and TRBJ2-1; 9 bases fit TRBD1. The DNA matches TRBJ2-7 better at its end, which makes the J call doubtful. The CDR3 sequence is 15 residues long. Germline CDR1 and CDR2: MDHEN and SYDVKM. The CDR3 coding sequence is TGTGCCAGCAGTATTTCCGGGACAGGGTACAATGAGCAGTACTTC. Translating gives CASSISGTGYNEQYF.